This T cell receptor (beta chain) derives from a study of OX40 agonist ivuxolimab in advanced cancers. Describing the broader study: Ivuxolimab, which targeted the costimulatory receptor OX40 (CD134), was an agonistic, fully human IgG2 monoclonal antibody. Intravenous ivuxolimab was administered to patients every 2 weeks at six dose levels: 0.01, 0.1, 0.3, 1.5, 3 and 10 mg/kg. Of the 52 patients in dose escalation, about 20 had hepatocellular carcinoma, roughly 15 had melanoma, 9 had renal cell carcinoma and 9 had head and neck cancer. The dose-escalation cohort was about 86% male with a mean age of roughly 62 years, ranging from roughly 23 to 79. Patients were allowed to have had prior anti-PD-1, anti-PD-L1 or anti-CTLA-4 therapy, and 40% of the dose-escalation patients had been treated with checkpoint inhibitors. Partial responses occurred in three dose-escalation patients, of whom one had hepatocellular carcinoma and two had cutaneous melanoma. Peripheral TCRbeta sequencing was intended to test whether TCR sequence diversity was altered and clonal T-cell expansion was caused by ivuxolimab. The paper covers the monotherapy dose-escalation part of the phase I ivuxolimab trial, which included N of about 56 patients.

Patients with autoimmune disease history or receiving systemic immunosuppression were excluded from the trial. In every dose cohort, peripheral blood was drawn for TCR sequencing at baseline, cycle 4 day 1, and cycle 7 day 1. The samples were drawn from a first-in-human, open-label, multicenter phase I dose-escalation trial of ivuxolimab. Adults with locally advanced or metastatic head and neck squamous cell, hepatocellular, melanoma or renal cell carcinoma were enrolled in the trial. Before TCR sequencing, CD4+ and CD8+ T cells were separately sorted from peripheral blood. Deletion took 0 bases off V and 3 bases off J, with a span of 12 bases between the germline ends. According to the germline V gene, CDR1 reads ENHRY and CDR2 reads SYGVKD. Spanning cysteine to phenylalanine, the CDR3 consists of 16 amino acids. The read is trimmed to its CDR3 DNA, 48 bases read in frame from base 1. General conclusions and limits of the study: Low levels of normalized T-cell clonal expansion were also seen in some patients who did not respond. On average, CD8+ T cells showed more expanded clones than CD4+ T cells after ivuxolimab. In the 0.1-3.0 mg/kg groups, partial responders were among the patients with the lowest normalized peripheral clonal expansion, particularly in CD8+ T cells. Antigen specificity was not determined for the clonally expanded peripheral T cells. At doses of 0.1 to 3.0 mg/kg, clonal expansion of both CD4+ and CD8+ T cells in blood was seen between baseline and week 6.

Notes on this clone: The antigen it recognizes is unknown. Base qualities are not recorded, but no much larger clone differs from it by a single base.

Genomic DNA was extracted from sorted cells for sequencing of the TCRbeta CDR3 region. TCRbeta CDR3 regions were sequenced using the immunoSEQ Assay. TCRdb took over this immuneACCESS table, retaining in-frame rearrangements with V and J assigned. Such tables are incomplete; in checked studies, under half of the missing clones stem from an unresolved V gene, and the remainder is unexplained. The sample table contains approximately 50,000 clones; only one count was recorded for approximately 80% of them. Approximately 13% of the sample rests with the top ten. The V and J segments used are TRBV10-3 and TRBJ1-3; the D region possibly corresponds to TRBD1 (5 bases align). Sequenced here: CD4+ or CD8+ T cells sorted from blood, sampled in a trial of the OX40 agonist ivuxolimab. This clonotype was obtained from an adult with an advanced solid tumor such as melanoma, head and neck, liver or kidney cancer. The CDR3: CAISESGLQIGNTIYF. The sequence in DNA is TGTGCCATCAGTGAGTCGGGACTCCAGATTGGAAACACCATATATTTT.